This T cell receptor (beta chain) was identified in a study of cytomegalovirus exposure and HLA in healthy donors. Trimming took 0 bases from V and 5 from J, leaving 16 bases between them. The germline V gene encodes CDR1 LGHNA and CDR2 YNFKEQ. This CDR3 comprises 16 residues. Both 60 Vbeta primers and 13 Jbeta primers went into the PCR. Clones were read by immunoSEQ multiplex PCR, and TCRdb kept only the in-frame ones, dropping some. The data show 150,000 to 200,000 clones, about three quarters seen once. This clone was picked up a small number of times. Its specificity is not known. Notes on the study in general: Later work found that TCR association rates differed between HLA loci; DRB1 had the most and HLA-C the fewest.

This TCR was sampled from a girl aged 10 to 17 in good health and CMV-seronegative. V and J are TRBV4-2 and TRBJ2-5; maybe TRBD1 (7 bases). The sample comprised PBMCs. CDR3 nucleotides: TGTGCCAGCAGCCAAGATAACGACAGGGAGGTGGAGACCCAGTACTTC. Protein product: CASSQDNDREVETQYF.